The 22 T cell receptor beta chains in this list originate from one sample, sequenced in a study of blood T cell repertoires in COVID-19. Sequenced by immunoSEQ multiplex PCR; TCRdb stores in-frame clones only, minus some. The profile shows around 250,000 clones, roughly 88% of them singletons. The material sequenced was PBMCs or T cells enriched from blood (not recorded which). These receptors came from a woman in her forties or fifties who had recovered from COVID-19.

The chain combines TRBV5-1 with TRBJ2-1; possible D gene TRBD2, 5 bases. CDR3 length: 17 amino acids. In germline, CDR1 is SGHRS, CDR2 YFSETQ. V was cut by 0 bases and J by 9 bases, with 22 bases left in between. The CDR3: CASSLELLAWGIGEQFF. The CDR3 DNA reads as TGCGCCAGCAGCTTGGAGTTATTAGCGTGGGGTATCGGTGAGCAGTTCTTC.

The chain is built from TRBV2 and TRBJ2-2, with D uncertain. CDR3 size: 14 residues. Germline V gene data show CDR1 as SNHLY and CDR2 as FYNNEI. Trimming left V 4 bases short and J 6 bases short, with 12 bases between. DNA of the CDR3: TGTGCCAGCAGTGTGTCCCCTTCTGCCGGGGAGCTGTTTTTT. Residues: CASSVSPSAGELFF.

The CDR3 sequence is CASSTATGELFF. The DNA of the CDR3 is TGTGCCAGCAGTACAGCCACCGGGGAGCTGTTTTTT. The chain uses TRBV12-3 or TRBV12-4 and TRBJ2-2; the D is unclear. Trimming cost V 5 bases and J 4 bases, with 5 bases left between them. This CDR3 spans 12 amino acids.

The chain couples TRBV27 to TRBJ2-7; 9 nucleotides line up with TRBD1. The ends lost 6 bases at V and 3 bases at J; junction bases unmatched: 12. The germline gives CDR1 MNHEY, CDR2 SMNVEV (reference sequence). This CDR3 contains 16 residues. DNA of the CDR3: TGTGCCAGCAGGATTACCGGGACAGGGACCGTCTACGAGCAGTACTTC. Encoded protein: CASRITGTGTVYEQYF.

Turning to this clone: This sample includes further DNA sequences coding for the same CDR3. The V call is TRBV5-1, the J call TRBJ2-1; 8 nucleotides agree with TRBD1. J lost 3 bases, V lost 0 bases, and 2 bases had no gene match. The germline gives CDR1 SGHRS, CDR2 YFSETQ. The CDR3 has 15 residues. CDR3: CASSLEGQGYNEQFF. The CDR3 nucleotides read TGCGCCAGCAGCTTGGAAGGACAGGGCTACAATGAGCAGTTCTTC.

The rearrangement links TRBV28 to TRBJ2-7; 9 nucleotides align to TRBD2. The CDR3 extends over 13 amino acids. The junction had 5 bases not matched to a gene; V was cut back by 5 bases and J by 6 bases. Germline V lookup: CDR1 MDHEN, CDR2 SYDVKM. CDR3 residues: CASSPGLAGEQYF. CDR3 DNA: TGTGCCAGCAGTCCGGGACTAGCTGGCGAGCAGTACTTC.

The V gene is TRBV7-9, the J gene TRBJ2-3; weak D call: TRBD2 (5 bases). CDR3 length equals 15 residues. Germline CDR1 reads SEHNR; CDR2 reads FQNEAQ (reference sequence). The ends were cut back, 5 bases at V and 3 bases at J, with 15 bases in the middle. CDR3 sequence reads: CASSITRTGTDTQYF. CDR3 in DNA: TGTGCCAGCAGCATAACTAGGACTGGGACAGATACGCAGTATTTT.

The V gene is TRBV5-1, the J gene TRBJ1-2, with 9 nucleotides matching TRBD1. Unmatched junction bases numbered 6, after V lost 5 bases and J lost 1 base. Germline values: CDR1 SGHRS, CDR2 YFSETQ. The CDR3 sequence is 15 residues long. CDR3 region: CASRSGQGLNYGYTF. CDR3 nucleotides: TGCGCCAGCAGGTCGGGACAGGGACTTAACTATGGCTACACCTTC.

This clone appeared a single time. J is TRBJ1-1 and V is TRBV28; D gene unclear. The CDR3 totals 14 residues. CDR1 and CDR2 (germline): MDHEN, SYDVKM. Deletions cut 2 bases from V and 2 bases from J, with 9 bases between. CDR3 loop: CASSLARTNTEAFF. CDR3 DNA: TGTGCCAGCAGTTTAGCTCGGACTAACACTGAAGCTTTCTTT. The entire variable domain, with the rest obtained from reference TRBV28 and TRBJ1-1, is as follows: DVKVTQSSRYLVKRTGEKVFLECVQDMDHENMFWYRQDPGLGLRLIYFSYDVKMKEKGDIPEGYSVSREKKERFSLILESASTNQTSMYLCASSLARTNTEAFFGQGTRLTVV.

J is TRBJ2-1 and V is TRBV5-4, with 13 nucleotides matching TRBD2. The trim removed 4 bases at V and 7 bases at J, leaving 8 bases unmatched. The germline V gene has CDR1 SGHNT and CDR2 YYREEE (reference sequence). There are 16 residues in the CDR3. CDR3 DNA sequence: TGTGCCAGCAGCAGGACTAGCGGGAGACTGGGGAATGAGCAGTTCTTC. Residues: CASSRTSGRLGNEQFF.

V and J are TRBV28 and TRBJ2-1, with a possible D match to TRBD1 (6 bases). In germline, CDR1 is MDHEN, CDR2 SYDVKM. The CDR3 runs 14 residues. Trimming pared 4 bases from V and 7 bases from J, leaving 14 bases between. CDR3 sequence reads: CASSSAGAKNEQFF. For the CDR3, the DNA is TGTGCCAGCAGTTCAGCAGGGGCTAAAAATGAGCAGTTCTTC.

This chain connects TRBV5-4 to TRBJ1-2, with 7 bases matching TRBD1. The CDR3 runs to 15 residues. Germline values: CDR1 SGHNT, CDR2 YYREEE (reference sequence). V lost 3 bases to trimming and J lost 0 bases; unmatched junction nucleotides: 5. The CDR3 region has the DNA TGTGCCAGCAGCTGGGACAGCGAGACTAACTATGGCTACACCTTC. Amino acids: CASSWDSETNYGYTF.

The chain uses TRBV3-1 (or the pseudogene TRBV3-2) and TRBJ1-1, with 8 nucleotides matching TRBD1. Germline assignment: CDR1 LGHDT and CDR2 YNNKEL (reference sequence). V lost 3 bases, J lost 5 bases, and 2 bases stayed unmatched. The CDR3 consists of 13 residues. CDR3 DNA sequence: TGTGCCAGCAGCCAGGACAGGGTGACTGAAGCTTTCTTT. It is translated as CASSQDRVTEAFF.

This clone was found once. This sequence joins TRBV24-1 and TRBJ2-1; 7 nucleotides line up with TRBD2. V was pared by 4 bases and J by 14 bases, with 7 bases of the junction left unmatched. CDR3 length: 12 residues. Germline V gene lookup returns CDR1 KGHDR and CDR2 SFDVKD. CDR3 in DNA: TGTGCCACCAGTGACGAGCGGGATGGGGAGTTCTTC. This codes for CATSDERDGEFF.

The chain recombines TRBV7-3 with TRBJ2-2, with 8 bases lining up with TRBD2. The germline V gene has CDR1 SGHTA and CDR2 FQGTGA. Germline trimming cut 1 base from V and 6 bases from J; bases unmatched to any gene: 7. The CDR3 has 16 residues. The CDR3 here is CASSLMGGRRPGELFF. The CDR3 DNA sequence: TGTGCCAGCAGCTTAATGGGCGGGAGGAGGCCCGGGGAGCTGTTTTTT.

The V gene is TRBV2, the J gene TRBJ1-1, with 7 bases that match TRBD1. Trimming removed 4 bases from V and 3 bases from J; junction bases left unmatched: 5. The CDR3 covers 14 residues. Germline CDR1 reads SNHLY; CDR2 reads FYNNEI. The CDR3 DNA sequence: TGTGCCAGCAGTGCCCAGGGGGGCGACACTGAAGCTTTCTTT. This encodes CASSAQGGDTEAFF.

V usage is TRBV12-5 and J usage is TRBJ2-5; D call uncertain. The CDR3 spans 11 residues. Trimming cost V 5 bases and J 9 bases, with 10 bases left between them. Germline loops: CDR1 LGHNT, CDR2 FRNRAP. In nucleotides, the CDR3 is TGTGCTAGTGGTCCTATATGGTCCCAGTACTTC. Translating gives CASGPIWSQYF.

This clone was found once. This chain connects TRBV4-1 to TRBJ1-1; D not certain. The CDR3 is 16 residues long. Germline V gene lookup returns CDR1 MGHRA and CDR2 YSYEKL. V dropped 1 base and J dropped 0 bases, with 12 bases sitting between them. CDR3 sequence: CASSQGPGRLNTEAFF. For the CDR3, the DNA is TGCGCCAGCAGCCAAGGGCCGGGGAGGTTGAACACTGAAGCTTTCTTT.

The V and J genes are TRBV2 and TRBJ2-7; 7 bases map to TRBD1. The CDR3 is made up of 14 amino acids. J was trimmed by 4 bases and V by 6 bases; bases with no gene match: 9. Germline assignment: CDR1 SNHLY and CDR2 FYNNEI. The DNA for the CDR3 is TGTGCCAGCAGACGGGCTTCAGGGGGTTACGAGCAGTACTTC. Translated, it gives CASRRASGGYEQYF. Together with reference TRBV2 and TRBJ2-7, the CDR3 gives the full variable domain: EPEVTQTPSHQVTQMGQEVILRCVPISNHLYFYWYRQILGQKVEFLVSFYNNEISEKSEIFDDQFSVERPDGSNFTLKIRSTKLEDSAMYFCASRRASGGYEQYFGPGTRLTVT.

This sequence joins TRBV5-4 and TRBJ2-7; 8 nucleotides line up with TRBD2. Germline V lookup: CDR1 SGHNT, CDR2 YYREEE (reference sequence). The J segment lost 3 bases and the V segment lost 8 bases, leaving 7 bases of the junction unmatched. This CDR3 comprises 13 residues. The DNA of the CDR3 is TGTGCCAGTGGACTAGCAGGGAACTACGAGCAGTACTTC. Translation: CASGLAGNYEQYF.

The J gene is TRBJ1-3, the V gene TRBV27; D unclear. The CDR3 is made up of 16 amino acids. V lost 0 bases and J lost 4, with 13 bases in between. Per germline, CDR1 MNHEY and CDR2 SMNVEV (reference sequence). The CDR3 DNA reads as TGTGCCAGCAGTTTATCGATTCCCGCGGGAGGAAACACCATATATTTT. Translated, it gives CASSLSIPAGGNTIYF.

The DNA for the CDR3 is TGTGCCAGTAGTATAGGGACGGGGCGGGGACCCCAGCATTTT. This sequence encodes CASSIGTGRGPQHF. The chain joins TRBV19 to TRBJ1-5; possibly TRBD1 for D (5 bases). CDR3 length equals 14 residues. V lost 1 base, J lost 10 bases, and 14 bases lay in between. CDR1 and CDR2 (germline): LNHDA, SQIVND (reference sequence).